This TCR beta chain was identified during a study of radiotherapy plus CTLA-4 blockade in lung cancer. Study-level points and caveats: How blood T cell clones changed early, along with interferon-beta, reportedly forecast response best. After radiotherapy and ipilimumab, tumor-derived clones expanded in peripheral blood.

Profiled with immunoSEQ multiplex PCR; TCRdb holds only in-frame clones, not every one. The sample consists of about 81,000 clones, roughly 70% of them appearing once. A word on this clone: The antigen remains undetermined.

This specimen was peripheral blood, taken from a patient treated with radiotherapy plus ipilimumab. The sequence was obtained from a human donor with non-small cell lung cancer that progressed on radiotherapy plus ipilimumab.

CDR3 nucleotides: TGTGCCAGCAGCTGGACAGGAGGAGGTGAGCAGTTCTTC. Its translation: CASSWTGGGEQFF. The V call is TRBV5-6, the J call TRBJ2-1; 7 nucleotides match TRBD1. The CDR3 contains 13 residues. CDR1 and CDR2 (germline): SGHDT, YYEEEE. With V trimmed by 3 bases and J by 9 bases, 6 bases remained unmatched. The variable domain in full, completed from reference TRBV5-6 and TRBJ2-1, reads DAGVTQSPTHLIKTRGQQVTLRCSPKSGHDTVSWYQQALGQGPQFIFQYYEEEERQRGNFPDRFSGHQFPNYSSELNVNALLLGDSALYLCASSWTGGGEQFFGPGTRLTVL.